The 5 T cell receptor beta chains below all came from one sample that was sequenced in a study of post-analysis software for immune sequencing data. Findings of the study overall: TRBV5-6, TRBV5-1 and TRBV20-1 belonged to a set of about 5 TRBV segments that were more frequent in patients than controls.

Tagging with unique molecular identifiers was a feature of the TCR beta cDNA libraries. Using its own MiXCR run on the PCR reads, TCRdb lists one record per CDR3 protein. The sample holds about 400,000 distinct CDR3 sequences; about a third are singletons and the top ten take 13%. Their target antigens are unknown. The source material was blood. The receptors were sampled from a girl aged 10 to 17 with multiple sclerosis.

This clonotype has more than one count but fewer than ten. The chain recombines TRBV27 with TRBJ1-1; D not certain. V lost 5 bases, J lost 0 bases, and 13 bases lay in between. The CDR3 totals 15 residues. Looked up from germline, CDR1 is MNHEY and CDR2 is SMNVEV (reference sequence). CDR3 sequence reads: CASSRLRTMNTEAFF. CDR3 sequence (DNA): TGTGCCAGCAGTCGTCTGAGGACCATGAACACTGAAGCTTTCTTT.

V gene TRBV7-2 combines with J gene TRBJ2-5; 9 bases are shared with TRBD1. Per germline, CDR1 SGHTA and CDR2 FQGNSA. Trimming at V came to 11 bases and at J to 2 bases, leaving 3 bases not matched to a gene. CDR3 length: 12 residues. CDR3 sequence (DNA): TGTGCCCTGGGGACAGGGCAAGAGACCCAGTACTTC. This encodes CALGTGQETQYF.

This clonotype turned up a few times. The chain carries TRBV7-3 and TRBJ2-1; 8 bases are a match to TRBD2. The CDR3 sequence is 15 residues long. CDR1 SGHTA and CDR2 FQGTGA come from the germline V gene. The V segment lost 5 bases and the J segment 4 bases; nucleotides outside the gene matches: 7. In DNA, the CDR3 is TGTGCCAGCAGCCCAGACGGGGGGGGTTACAATGAGCAGTTCTTC. Its translation: CASSPDGGGYNEQFF.

This sequence joins TRBV4-2 and TRBJ1-1; D gene ambiguous. V was pared by 1 base and J by 0 bases, with 9 bases between. Germline values: CDR1 LGHNA, CDR2 YNFKEQ. The CDR3 extends over 15 amino acids. CDR3 DNA: TGTGCCAGCAGCCAAGTGATTCGCCTGAACACTGAAGCTTTCTTT. Translated, it gives CASSQVIRLNTEAFF.

V and J are TRBV10-3 and TRBJ2-7, with 11 bases fitting TRBD1. The CDR3 has 13 amino acids. Trimming at V came to 6 bases and at J to 2 bases, leaving 0 bases not matched to a gene. Germline V gene lookup returns CDR1 ENHRY and CDR2 SYGVKD. In DNA form, the CDR3 reads TGTGCCATCAGGGACAGGGGGCCCTACGAGCAGTACTTC. Its translation is CAIRDRGPYEQYF.